This TCR beta chain was found in a study of T-cell memory formation after mild COVID-19. On the study more broadly: Largely, the TCR clusters proved donor specific.

Comment on this clonotype: Its antigen remains unknown.

Overall study findings and caveats: Several responding clones turned up in pre-infection memory, indicating that cross-reactive memory may have taken part. Still unconfirmed is whether the second-wave clones peaking on day 37 recognized SARS-CoV-2.

One entry per CDR3 protein results from TCRdb running MiXCR on the 5' RACE reads. The repertoire holds 450,000 or so distinct CDR3 sequences, with nearly 25% as singletons. The CDR3 is 16 amino acids. V lost 4 bases and J lost 4, with 17 bases in between. CDR1 is MGHDK, CDR2 SYGVNS, per germline. This sequence joins TRBV25-1 and TRBJ2-1; maybe TRBD1 (6 bases). This TCR derives from an adult woman who had mild COVID-19 (a few samples of this study predate the infection). Cell type and time point are not known. The sequenced material came from PBMCs or a T cell subset sorted from them (not recorded which). The CDR3 sequence: CASSAPWGTKYNEQFF. As DNA, the CDR3 is TGTGCCAGCAGTGCTCCGTGGGGGACAAAATACAATGAGCAGTTCTTC. Complete variable domain (other parts from reference TRBV25-1 and TRBJ2-1): EADIYQTPRYLVIGTGKKITLECSQTMGHDKMYWYQQDPGMELHLIHYSYGVNSTEKGDLSSESTVSRIRTEHFPLTLESARPSHTSQYLCASSAPWGTKYNEQFFGPGTRLTVL.